A single sample gave rise to the 19 T cell receptor beta chains below, sequenced in a study of Graves' ophthalmopathy and Graves' hyperthyroidism. CDR3 regions of TCR beta were amplified from RNA transcripts. HTBI primers were employed in first-round RT-PCR, then a second-round multiplex PCR followed. A single record per CDR3 protein comes from TCRdb applying MiXCR to the multiplex PCR reads. The sample includes a few hundred thousand distinct CDR3 sequences, roughly 15% of them seen just once. The sample was peripheral blood. The source of these receptors is a woman aged 18-35 years with stable Graves' hyperthyroidism.

This clonotype was detected ten times or more. The chain uses TRBV6-4 and TRBJ1-6, with 8 bases identical to TRBD1. Germline trimming cut 6 bases from V and 6 bases from J; bases unmatched to any gene: 10. The V gene's germline CDR1 is MRHNA and CDR2 SNTAGT. There are 16 residues in the CDR3. The CDR3 DNA reads as TGTGCCAGCAGAGAAGACAGGGGCCATACTAATTCACCCCTCCACTTT. Translated, it gives CASREDRGHTNSPLHF.

This clonotype came up many times. V gene TRBV29-1 combines with J gene TRBJ2-5; 8 bases are a match to TRBD1. With 0 bases clipped from V and 5 bases from J, the junction kept 5 bases outside the gene matches. In germline, CDR1 is SQVTM, CDR2 ANQGSEA. The CDR3 has 14 amino acids. CDR3 loop: CSVEDNRQGETQYF. The CDR3 DNA sequence: TGCAGCGTTGAAGACAACCGACAGGGGGAGACCCAGTACTTC.

The table lists this clonotype with many counts. This sequence joins TRBV7-8 and TRBJ1-5; 7 nucleotides align to TRBD1. J was trimmed by 3 bases and V by 3 bases; bases with no gene match: 11. This CDR3 has 17 residues. Germline CDR1 is SGHVS and CDR2 is FQNEAQ. The CDR3 DNA is TGTGCCAGCAGCTTTCCGCCCCGGGACAGCTCCAATCAGCCCCAGCATTTT. This gives the protein CASSFPPRDSSNQPQHF.

This clonotype was recorded at least ten times. The rearrangement uses TRBV20-1 and TRBJ1-5; TRBD1 is a possible D gene (5 bases). The CDR3 length is 15 residues. Trimming removed 3 bases from V and 0 bases from J, with 12 bases in between. The V gene's germline CDR1 is DFQATT and CDR2 SNEGSKA (reference sequence). In DNA form, the CDR3 reads TGCAGTGCTAGCTATGGACAACTTAGCAATCAGCCCCAGCATTTT. This encodes CSASYGQLSNQPQHF.

The chain couples TRBV4-1 to TRBJ1-5; D remains ambiguous. The germline V and J ends were trimmed by 4 bases and 4 bases, with 17 bases remaining between them. Germline V CDR1 and CDR2: MGHRA, YSYEKL. This CDR3 is 16 amino acids long. CDR3 sequence: CASSPSIGIGNQPQHF. Here the CDR3 DNA reads TGCGCCAGCAGCCCAAGTATAGGGATAGGAAATCAGCCCCAGCATTTT.

In its sample, this clonotype was seen many times. The chain recombines TRBV12-3 or TRBV12-4 with TRBJ2-7; TRBD2 might be the D (5 bases). Trimming removed 3 bases at V and 1 base at J, with 10 bases between. The CDR3 spans 14 residues. The DNA of the CDR3 is TGTGCCAGCAGTTTTAGTGCGGGTTCCTACGAGCAGTACTTC. This sequence encodes CASSFSAGSYEQYF.

This clonotype was recorded at least ten times. This chain connects TRBV12-3 or TRBV12-4 to TRBJ1-5; D might be TRBD1 (5 bases). The V gene lost 3 bases and the J gene lost 0 bases, with 12 bases spanning the gap. This CDR3 region has 16 residues. Written as DNA, the CDR3 is TGTGCCAGCAGTTTCCGGGGCCAGAATAGCAATCAGCCCCAGCATTTT. Encoded protein: CASSFRGQNSNQPQHF.

This clonotype occurred many times. The chain links TRBV12-3 or TRBV12-4 to TRBJ1-2; D is unclear. Trimming removed 7 bases at V and 1 base at J, with 13 bases between. CDR3 length equals 14 residues. CDR3 sequence (DNA): TGTGCCAGCACCCTGCGAACCCTTAACTATGGCTACACCTTC. Translated, it gives CASTLRTLNYGYTF.

This rearrangement joins TRBV12-3 or TRBV12-4 to TRBJ2-5; D perhaps matches TRBD2 (7 bases). The length of the CDR3 is 14 residues. V dropped 6 bases and J dropped 5 bases, with 16 bases sitting between them. As DNA, the CDR3 is TGTGCCAGCAGCCTAGGGGGGGGCGGGGAGACCCAGTACTTC. Encoded protein: CASSLGGGGETQYF.

This clonotype was observed many times. The chain is built from TRBV12-3 or TRBV12-4 and TRBJ1-6; D remains ambiguous. The CDR3 totals 13 residues. Between the trimmed V and J ends, which lost 2 bases and 10 bases, there was a span of 9 bases. The CDR3 DNA reads TGTGCCAGCAGTTTAAAGGGTAGCTCACCCCTCCACTTT. It encodes CASSLKGSSPLHF.

This clonotype has a count of ten or more. The chain has TRBV7-2 and TRBJ1-2; TRBD1 aligns across 7 bases. The CDR3 runs 15 residues. The germline CDR1 and CDR2 sequences are SGHTA and FQGNSA. J was trimmed by 2 bases and V by 6 bases; bases with no gene match: 9. CDR3 amino acids: CASSYTGQPNYGYTF. CDR3 DNA sequence: TGTGCCAGCAGTTATACGGGACAGCCGAACTATGGCTACACCTTC.

Only a few counts were recorded for this clonotype. This chain uses TRBV27 with TRBJ1-6; D uncertain. V lost 5 bases and J lost 3, with 5 bases in between. Per the germline V gene, CDR1 is MNHEY and CDR2 is SMNVEV (reference sequence). This CDR3 comprises 13 residues. CDR3 sequence reads: CASSPFYNSPLHF. The CDR3 DNA is TGTGCCAGCAGTCCTTTCTATAATTCACCCCTCCACTTT.

There are many counts of this clonotype. The chain uses TRBV28 and TRBJ1-2, with TRBD1 as a possible D gene (6 bases). This CDR3 has 14 amino acids. V lost 2 bases and J 8 bases, leaving 15 bases between the germline ends. CDR1 is MDHEN, CDR2 SYDVKM, per germline. CDR3 DNA: TGTGCCAGCAGTTTAGCACTGGGGGCGCACGGCTACACCTTC. Translating gives CASSLALGAHGYTF.

Points on this clonotype: The junction differs from germline at one of its ends, possibly a read error. This chain uses TRBV7-9 with TRBJ1-5; TRBD1 is a possible D gene (6 bases). This CDR3 is 13 amino acids long. Germline V gene sequence: CDR1 SEHNR, CDR2 FQNEAQ (reference sequence). The CDR3 loop is CASSRQGNQPEHF. The CDR3, as DNA: TGTGCCAGCAGCCGCCAGGGGAATCAGCCCGAGCATTTT.

This clonotype showed up many times. A much larger clone is a single base away; this may be a read error. The V and J genes are TRBV6-1 and TRBJ2-2; D gene uncertain. The CDR3 consists of 12 residues. Germline V gives CDR1 MNHNS, CDR2 SASEGT. Deletions cut 6 bases from V and 1 base from J, with 3 bases between. The CDR3 loop is CASSGNTGELFF. The CDR3, as DNA: TGTGCCAGCAGCGGGAACACCGGGGAGCTGTTTTTT.

At least ten counts were recorded for this clonotype. The chain is built from TRBV5-5 and TRBJ2-7; D is uncertain. V was pared by 1 base and J by 3 bases, with 14 bases between. CDR3 length: 15 residues. Germline values: CDR1 SGHKS, CDR2 YYEKEE (reference sequence). As DNA, the CDR3 is TGTGCCAGCAGCTTGACACCGCAAGGGTTCTACGAGCAGTACTTC. The encoded protein is CASSLTPQGFYEQYF. Full variable domain (outside the CDR3, taken from reference TRBV5-5 and TRBJ2-7): DAGVTQSPTHLIKTRGQQVTLRCSPISGHKSVSWYQQVLGQGPQFIFQYYEKEERGRGNFPDRFSARQFPNYSSELNVNALLLGDSALYLCASSLTPQGFYEQYFGPGTRLTVT.

This clonotype was detected a few times. This may be a read error, as it is one base from a much larger clone. V usage is TRBV7-9 and J usage is TRBJ2-2; no reliable D call. The V end lost 4 bases, the J end lost 6 bases, and 9 bases lay between the germline ends. This CDR3 has 13 amino acids. Germline V gene lookup returns CDR1 SEHNR and CDR2 FQNEAQ (reference sequence). The CDR3 loop reads CASSSDEPGELFF. CDR3 nucleotides: TGTGCCAGCAGCTCAGATGAGCCCGGGGAGCTGTTTTTT.

This clonotype was observed many times. One base away lies a much larger clone, so this may be a sequencing read error. CDR3 protein: CASSLSAGVSQIEAFF. CDR3 in DNA: TGTGCCAGCAGCCTTTCTGCAGGGGTGAGTCAGATTGAAGCTTTCTTT. The chain couples TRBV11-2 to TRBJ1-1; a possible D gene is TRBD1 (6 bases). The CDR3 covers 16 residues. Trimming pared 5 bases from V and 7 bases from J, leaving 23 bases between. Germline V gene sequence: CDR1 SGHAT, CDR2 FQNNGV.

This clonotype was detected many times. The chain carries TRBV11-2 and TRBJ1-3; D unresolved. Germline V gene data show CDR1 as SGHAT and CDR2 as FQNNGV. V lost 4 bases and J lost 0, with 19 bases in between. CDR3 size: 18 residues. The CDR3 spells CASSYNSPGPVSGNTIYF. Here the CDR3 DNA reads TGTGCCAGCAGCTACAATTCCCCGGGCCCTGTCTCTGGAAACACCATATATTTT.